A selection of T cell receptor beta chains follows, all from one sample in a study of a mutant IDH1 vaccine in newly diagnosed glioma. Sequencing was performed with immunoSEQ multiplex PCR; in TCRdb, only in-frame clones are kept and a portion is missing. This sample has tens of thousands of clones, with around 88% found just once. The sample here was peripheral blood mononuclear cells (PBMCs), taken from a glioma patient treated with radiotherapy, temozolomide or both. All receptors derive from a woman aged 18-29 years with glioma. Some clones in this sample may be carry-over from other donors' samples. CDR3s include the opening cysteine and the closing phenylalanine or tryptophan. The D gene is left open where the match is weak. Clone size appears in some rows only: once, few, many, or a class for an expanded clone.

J gene | D gene | V gene | clone size | CDR3 DNA | CDR3 protein
TRBJ2-2 | TRBD2 | TRBV2 | NA | TGTGCCAGCAGTGAACTAGCGGGACCGAACACCGGGGAGCTGTTTTTT | CASSELAGPNTGELFF
TRBJ2-3 | TRBD2 | TRBV9 | NA | TGTGCCAGCAGCACACTAGCGGGGGGGGCAGATACGCAGTATTTT | CASSTLAGGADTQYF
TRBJ1-5 | NA | TRBV11-3 | NA | TGTGCCAGCAGCTTCTCAGGAAATCAGCCCCAGCATTTT | CASSFSGNQPQHF
TRBJ1-2 | NA | TRBV5-4 | NA | TGTGCCAGCAGCCTACCCACGGGGAAGTTCGGTGGCTACACCTTC | CASSLPTGKFGGYTF
TRBJ2-7 | TRBD2 | TRBV5-1 | NA | TGCGCCAGCAGCTACGCGGGAGGCCTTTCCTACGAGCAGTACTTC | CASSYAGGLSYEQYF
TRBJ1-1 | NA | TRBV19 | NA | TGTGCCAGCAGAGGGACTGAAGCTTTCTTT | CASRGTEAFF
TRBJ1-2 | NA | TRBV4-2 | once | TGTGCCAGCAGCCAAGACCCCGCAGGGAACTATGGCTACACCTTC | CASSQDPAGNYGYTF
TRBJ2-7 | TRBD1 | TRBV15 | NA | TGTGCCACCAGCAGGGTTCCGGGACAGGGGGCTCAAAACGAGCAGTACTTC | CATSRVPGQGAQNEQYF
TRBJ2-7 | NA | TRBV27 | once | TGTGCCAGCAGTCCGTCACATATCTACGAGCAGTACTTC | CASSPSHIYEQYF
TRBJ1-1 | NA | TRBV6-4 | NA | TGTGCCAGCAGTTCCAAGGAGAACACTGAAGCTTTCTTT | CASSSKENTEAFF
TRBJ1-2 | TRBD1 | TRBV30 | NA | TGTGCCTGGGGGGGGACAGGGGGCGGCTACACCTTC | CAWGGTGGGYTF
TRBJ1-2 | NA | TRBV4-2 | NA | TGTGCCAGCAGCCAAGATCGGGGTGATGGCTACACCTTC | CASSQDRGDGYTF
TRBJ1-5 | NA | TRBV30 | few | TGTGCCTGGAGTTCCGACAGCCACAATCAGCCCCAGCATTTT | CAWSSDSHNQPQHF
TRBJ2-1 | NA | TRBV27 | NA | TGTGCCAGCAGTTTAGTTGGCGGGACGGGACATGAGCAGTTCTTC | CASSLVGGTGHEQFF
TRBJ2-5 | NA | TRBV7-2 | NA | TGTGCCAGCAGCTTACAGGGGCAGTTGGGAGAGACCCAGTACTTC | CASSLQGQLGETQYF
TRBJ1-3 | NA | TRBV4-3 | NA | TGCGCCAGCAGCCAAGACAAACAGATCGACCTCGGAAACACCATATATTTT | CASSQDKQIDLGNTIYF
TRBJ2-4 | NA | TRBV4-2 | NA | TGTGCCAGCAGCCAAGGGGGCATTCAGTACTTC | CASSQGGIQYF
TRBJ1-4 | NA | TRBV7-8 | NA | TGTGCCAGCAGCTTAGGGGGCCAGACTATCAATGAAAAACTGTTTTTT | CASSLGGQTINEKLFF
TRBJ1-5 | TRBD1 | TRBV25-1 | once | TGTGCCAGCAGCCCACCGGGACAGGGGAATCAGCCCCAGCATTTT | CASSPPGQGNQPQHF
TRBJ2-7 | NA | TRBV5-5 | NA | TGTGCCAGCAGCGTCTTTGACATCTACGAGCAGTACTTC | CASSVFDIYEQYF
TRBJ1-2 | TRBD1 | TRBV9 | NA | TGTGCCAGCAGCGTATCAGGGGGCGATGGCTACACCTTC | CASSVSGGDGYTF
TRBJ2-3 | NA | TRBV4-2 | NA | TGTGCCAGCAGCCAAGATGGGACACCCACAGATACGCAGTATTTT | CASSQDGTPTDTQYF
TRBJ1-2 | TRBD1 | TRBV7-9 | NA | TGTGCCAGCAGCTTAGGAGGACAGGGGGAGCGCTACACCTTC | CASSLGGQGERYTF
TRBJ2-2 | TRBD2 | TRBV4-1 | NA | TGCGCCAGCAGCCGGCTTAGCGGGGGGGCTGGTACCGGGGAGCTGTTTTTT | CASSRLSGGAGTGELFF
TRBJ2-7 | NA | TRBV7-2 | NA | TGTGCCAGCAGCTTAGCCTCCCAGCCCCGCTACGAGCAGTACTTC | CASSLASQPRYEQYF
TRBJ2-3 | NA | TRBV6-5 | NA | TGTGCCAGCAGGTGGACAGCACTCACAGATACGCAGTATTTT | CASRWTALTDTQYF
TRBJ2-7 | NA | TRBV5-5 | NA | TGTGCCAGCAGCTTGGCCCTATCCGTCTACTCCTACGAGCAGTACTTC | CASSLALSVYSYEQYF
TRBJ1-1 | NA | TRBV4-2 | NA | TGTGCCAGCAGCCAAGGATTCATGAACACTGAAGCTTTCTTT | CASSQGFMNTEAFF
TRBJ1-6 | NA | TRBV7-9 | NA | TGTGCCAGCAGCCGAACGATGGGACTTTATAATTCACCCCTCCACTTT | CASSRTMGLYNSPLHF
TRBJ2-7 | NA | TRBV11-2 | NA | TGTGCCAGCAGCTTCTCCTCTTACGAGCAGTACTTC | CASSFSSYEQYF
TRBJ2-3 | NA | TRBV2 | NA | TGTGCCAGCAGTCGTGAGATCACAGATACGCAGTATTTT | CASSREITDTQYF
TRBJ1-1 | TRBD1 | TRBV5-5 | NA | TGTGCCAGCAGCGGATCGACAGGGAGGACTGAAGCTTTCTTT | CASSGSTGRTEAFF
TRBJ2-3 | TRBD2 | TRBV27 | medium-sized | TGTGCCAGCAGCCTAGGGGCTAGCGGATACACAGATACGCAGTATTTT | CASSLGASGYTDTQYF
TRBJ2-2 | NA | TRBV19 | NA | TGTGCCAGTAGAAACAGGGCATCGAACACCGGGGAGCTGTTTTTT | CASRNRASNTGELFF
TRBJ2-1 | NA | TRBV27 | NA | TGTGCCAGCAGTCCCCCTTTTGCTGAGCAGTTCTTC | CASSPPFAEQFF
TRBJ2-1 | NA | TRBV18 | once | TGTGCCAGCTCACAAACGGGACCCGGGTGGGACAATGAGCAGTTCTTC | CASSQTGPGWDNEQFF
TRBJ1-1 | NA | TRBV19 | NA | TGTGCCAGTAGTACAACGGGACATTCCAACACTGAAGCTTTCTTT | CASSTTGHSNTEAFF
TRBJ2-7 | NA | TRBV7-9 | NA | TGTGCCAGCAGCGCGTCCTACGAGCAGTACTTC | CASSASYEQYF
TRBJ1-2 | NA | TRBV29-1 | NA | TGCAGCGTTGACGTCGGCAAAGCGTCAGGTGGCTACACCTTC | CSVDVGKASGGYTF
TRBJ2-7 | NA | TRBV2 | NA | TGTGCCAGCAGACCGGACAGCGCCTACGAGCAGTACTTC | CASRPDSAYEQYF
TRBJ1-4 | NA | TRBV11-2 | NA | TGTGCCAGCAGCGCCCGTGGGACACTAGATGAAAAACTGTTTTTT | CASSARGTLDEKLFF
TRBJ2-2 | TRBD1 | TRBV29-1 | NA | TGCAGCGCAGTACAGGGGGCCCCCGGGGAGCTGTTTTTT | CSAVQGAPGELFF
TRBJ2-7 | TRBD1 | TRBV7-8 | NA | TGTGCCAGCAGCCTCAGACAGGGTGGGTACGAGCAGTACTTC | CASSLRQGGYEQYF
TRBJ1-2 | TRBD1 | TRBV30 | few | TGTGCCTGGATTGAGCAGGGGGGTCATGGCTACACCTTC | CAWIEQGGHGYTF
TRBJ1-4 | NA | TRBV4-2 | NA | TGTGCCAGCAGCCAAGCTAGTCGTTTCGTGGGAACTAATGAAAAACTGTTTTTT | CASSQASRFVGTNEKLFF
TRBJ1-2 | TRBD1 | TRBV15 | NA | TGTGCCACCAGCCTTCGACAGGGAGAAGGCTACACCTTC | CATSLRQGEGYTF
TRBJ2-2 | NA | TRBV30 | NA | TGTGCCTGGAGTGTACCCACTGTAGGGGGGTCGACCGGGGAGCTGTTTTTT | CAWSVPTVGGSTGELFF
TRBJ2-5 | TRBD2 | TRBV7-2 | NA | TGTGCCAGCAGCTTAGGGACTAGCGGGGGGGCCCGAGAGACCCAGTACTTC | CASSLGTSGGARETQYF
TRBJ2-2 | TRBD2 | TRBV30 | NA | TGTGCCGGAGGGACTAGCGGCACCTCGAACACCGGGGAGCTGTTTTTT | CAGGTSGTSNTGELFF
TRBJ1-2 | NA | TRBV15 | NA | TGTGCCACCAGCAGAGTAAGGTGGAACTATGGCTACACCTTC | CATSRVRWNYGYTF
TRBJ1-4 | TRBD1 | TRBV29-1 | NA | TGCAGCGGCACTCGGACAGGGATATGGGAAAAACTGTTTTTT | CSGTRTGIWEKLFF
TRBJ2-3 | NA | TRBV5-4 | NA | TGTGCCAGCAGCTTGGATCCGGGACGGGGGATAGATACGCAGTATTTT | CASSLDPGRGIDTQYF
TRBJ1-2 | TRBD1 | TRBV7-3 | NA | TGTGCCAGCAGCTTAACAGGGGGCGCGGGTGGCTACACCTTC | CASSLTGGAGGYTF
TRBJ2-7 | TRBD1 | TRBV6-6 | few | TGTGCCAGCCGGACAGGGGGCGGCTACGAGCAGTACTTC | CASRTGGGYEQYF
TRBJ2-7 | TRBD2 | TRBV15 | NA | TGTGCCACCAGGGGGCTAGCGGGTTCCTACGAGCAGTACTTC | CATRGLAGSYEQYF
TRBJ2-2 | TRBD2 | TRBV10-3 | NA | TGTGCCATCAGTGATTGGACTAGCGGGAGCACCGGGGAGCTGTTTTTT | CAISDWTSGSTGELFF
TRBJ2-5 | NA | TRBV27 | NA | TGTGCCAGCAGTTTTTGGGGGTCAGGGGAGGAGACCCAGTACTTC | CASSFWGSGEETQYF